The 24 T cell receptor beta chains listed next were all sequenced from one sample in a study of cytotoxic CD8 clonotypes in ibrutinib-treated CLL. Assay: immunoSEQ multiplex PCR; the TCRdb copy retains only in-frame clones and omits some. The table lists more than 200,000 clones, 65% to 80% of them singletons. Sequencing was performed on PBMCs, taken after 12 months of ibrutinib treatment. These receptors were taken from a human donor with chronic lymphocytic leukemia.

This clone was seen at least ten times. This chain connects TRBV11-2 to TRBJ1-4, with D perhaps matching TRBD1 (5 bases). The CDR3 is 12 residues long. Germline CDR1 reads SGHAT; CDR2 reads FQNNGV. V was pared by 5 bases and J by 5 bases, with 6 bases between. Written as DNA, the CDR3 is TGTGCCAGCAGCCCAGGGAATGAAAAACTGTTTTTT. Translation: CASSPGNEKLFF.

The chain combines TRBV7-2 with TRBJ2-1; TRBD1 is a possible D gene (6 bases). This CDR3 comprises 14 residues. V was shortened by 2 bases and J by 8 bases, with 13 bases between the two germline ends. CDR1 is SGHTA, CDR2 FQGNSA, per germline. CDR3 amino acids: CASSLQGLGDEQFF. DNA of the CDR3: TGTGCCAGCAGCTTACAGGGGCTAGGCGATGAGCAGTTCTTC.

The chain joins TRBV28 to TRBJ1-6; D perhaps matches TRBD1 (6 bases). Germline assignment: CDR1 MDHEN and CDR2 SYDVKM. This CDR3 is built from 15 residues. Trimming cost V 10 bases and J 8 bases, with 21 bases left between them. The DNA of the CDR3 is TGTGCCACCGGGGGGGCATCAAAGGGCGATTCACCCCTCCACTTT. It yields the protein CATGGASKGDSPLHF.

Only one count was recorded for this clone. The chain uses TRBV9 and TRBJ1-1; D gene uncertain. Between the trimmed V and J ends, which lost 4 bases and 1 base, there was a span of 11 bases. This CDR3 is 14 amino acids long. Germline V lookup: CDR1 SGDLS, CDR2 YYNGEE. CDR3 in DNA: TGTGCCAGCAGCCCCAGACCGGGGAACACTGAAGCTTTCTTT. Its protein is CASSPRPGNTEAFF.

CDR3 DNA: TGCGCCAGCAGCACGGGGACTAGCGGAAGCTCCTACGAGCAGTACTTC. Translating it yields CASSTGTSGSSYEQYF. The chain links TRBV5-1 to TRBJ2-7; 11 bases agree with TRBD2. Germline trimming cut 4 bases from V and 0 bases from J; bases unmatched to any gene: 6. The CDR3 sequence is 16 residues long. Germline V gives CDR1 SGHRS, CDR2 YFSETQ.

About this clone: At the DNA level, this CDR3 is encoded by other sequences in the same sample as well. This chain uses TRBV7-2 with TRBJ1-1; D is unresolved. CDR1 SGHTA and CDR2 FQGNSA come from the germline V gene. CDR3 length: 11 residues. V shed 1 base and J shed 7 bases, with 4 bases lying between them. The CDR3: CASSLVGEAFF. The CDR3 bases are TGTGCCAGCAGCTTAGTGGGTGAAGCTTTCTTT.

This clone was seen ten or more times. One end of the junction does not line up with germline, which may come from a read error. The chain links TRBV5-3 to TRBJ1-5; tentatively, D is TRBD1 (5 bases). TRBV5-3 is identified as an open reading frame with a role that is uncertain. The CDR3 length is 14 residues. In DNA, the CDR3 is TGTGCCAGCAGCTTGGACACATACAATCAGCCCCAGCATTTT. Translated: CASSLDTYNQPQHF.

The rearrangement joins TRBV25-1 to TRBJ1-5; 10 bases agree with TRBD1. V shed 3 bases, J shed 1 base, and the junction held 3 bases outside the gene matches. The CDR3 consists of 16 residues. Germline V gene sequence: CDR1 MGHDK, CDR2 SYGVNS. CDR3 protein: CASSDPGQGSNQPQHF. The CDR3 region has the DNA TGTGCCAGCAGTGATCCGGGACAGGGGAGCAATCAGCCCCAGCATTTT.

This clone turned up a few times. This chain's CDR3 is CASSQRRDEQYF. DNA for the CDR3: TGTGCCAGCAGCCAAAGGCGAGACGAGCAGTACTTC. The chain has TRBV7-2 and TRBJ2-7; D unclear. Trimming stripped 5 bases from V and 5 bases from J, with 10 bases between. The CDR3 has 12 amino acids. CDR1 SGHTA and CDR2 FQGNSA come from the germline V gene.

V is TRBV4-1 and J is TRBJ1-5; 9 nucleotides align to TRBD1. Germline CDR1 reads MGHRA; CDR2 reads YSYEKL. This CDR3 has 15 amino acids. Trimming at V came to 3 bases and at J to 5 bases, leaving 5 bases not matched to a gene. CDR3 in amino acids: CASSQKQGADQPQHF. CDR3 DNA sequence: TGCGCCAGCAGCCAGAAACAGGGGGCCGATCAGCCCCAGCATTTT.

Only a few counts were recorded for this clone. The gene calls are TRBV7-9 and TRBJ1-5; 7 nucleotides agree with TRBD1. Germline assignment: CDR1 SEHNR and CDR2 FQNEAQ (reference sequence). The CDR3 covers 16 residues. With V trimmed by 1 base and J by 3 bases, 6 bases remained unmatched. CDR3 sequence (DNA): TGTGCCAGCAGCTTAGGACAGGGTTTTTACAATCAGCCCCAGCATTTT. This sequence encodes CASSLGQGFYNQPQHF.

CDR3 residues: CAWRLAGSQETQYF. As DNA, the CDR3 is TGTGCCTGGCGACTAGCGGGAAGCCAAGAGACCCAGTACTTC. V gene TRBV30 combines with J gene TRBJ2-5; 11 bases fit TRBD2. The J segment lost 1 base and the V segment lost 5 bases, leaving 3 bases of the junction unmatched. The CDR3 length is 14 residues. Germline-derived CDR1 and CDR2 are GTSNPN and SVGIG (reference sequence). Full variable domain (remainder filled in from reference TRBV30 and TRBJ2-5): SQTIHQWPATLVQPVGSPLSLECTVEGTSNPNLYWYRQAAGRGLQLLFYSVGIGQISSEVPQNLSASRPQDRQFILSSKKLLLSDSGFYLCAWRLAGSQETQYFGPGTRLLVL.

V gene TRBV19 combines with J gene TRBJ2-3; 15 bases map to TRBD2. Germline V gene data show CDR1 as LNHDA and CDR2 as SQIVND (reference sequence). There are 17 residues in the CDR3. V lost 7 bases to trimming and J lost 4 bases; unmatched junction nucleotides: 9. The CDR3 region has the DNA TGTGCCAGTACCCATCTCGGACTAGCGGGAGGGGCAGATACGCAGTATTTT. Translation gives CASTHLGLAGGADTQYF.

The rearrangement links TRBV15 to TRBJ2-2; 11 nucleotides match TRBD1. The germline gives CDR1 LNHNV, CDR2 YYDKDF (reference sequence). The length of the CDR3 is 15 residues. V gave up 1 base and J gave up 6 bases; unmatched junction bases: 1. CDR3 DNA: TGTGCCACCAGCAGAGCGGGACAGGGGGCCGGGGAGCTGTTTTTT. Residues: CATSRAGQGAGELFF.

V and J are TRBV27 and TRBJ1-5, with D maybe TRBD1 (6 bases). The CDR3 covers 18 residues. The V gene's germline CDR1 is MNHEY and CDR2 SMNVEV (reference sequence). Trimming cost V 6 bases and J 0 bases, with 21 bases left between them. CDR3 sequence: CASRRRIGGGFSNQPQHF. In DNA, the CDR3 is TGTGCCAGCAGACGACGGATAGGGGGAGGCTTTAGCAATCAGCCCCAGCATTTT.

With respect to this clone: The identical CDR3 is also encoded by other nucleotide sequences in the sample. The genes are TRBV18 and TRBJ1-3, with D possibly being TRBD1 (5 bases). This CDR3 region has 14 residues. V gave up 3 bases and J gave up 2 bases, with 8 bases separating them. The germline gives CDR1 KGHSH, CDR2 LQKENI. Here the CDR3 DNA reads TGTGCCAGCTCACCGCAGGGCGCTGGAAACACCATATATTTT. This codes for CASSPQGAGNTIYF.

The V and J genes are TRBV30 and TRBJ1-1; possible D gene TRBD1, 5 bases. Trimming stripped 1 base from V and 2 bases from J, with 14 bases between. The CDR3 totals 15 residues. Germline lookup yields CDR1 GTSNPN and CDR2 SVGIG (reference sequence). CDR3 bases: TGTGCCTGGAGTGGTAAATCAGGGTTCAACACTGAAGCTTTCTTT. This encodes CAWSGKSGFNTEAFF.

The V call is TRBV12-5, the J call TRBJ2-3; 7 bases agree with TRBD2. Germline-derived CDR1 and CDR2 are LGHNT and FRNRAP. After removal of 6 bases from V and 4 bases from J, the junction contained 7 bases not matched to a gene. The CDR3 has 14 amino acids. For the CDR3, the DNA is TGTGCTAGTGGCCTCAGCGGGAATTCAGATACGCAGTATTTT. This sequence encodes CASGLSGNSDTQYF.

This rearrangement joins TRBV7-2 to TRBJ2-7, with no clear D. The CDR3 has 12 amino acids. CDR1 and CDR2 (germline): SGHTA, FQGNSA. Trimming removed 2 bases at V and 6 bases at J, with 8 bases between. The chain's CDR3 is CASSLMGFEQYF. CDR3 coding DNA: TGTGCCAGCAGCTTAATGGGGTTCGAGCAGTACTTC.

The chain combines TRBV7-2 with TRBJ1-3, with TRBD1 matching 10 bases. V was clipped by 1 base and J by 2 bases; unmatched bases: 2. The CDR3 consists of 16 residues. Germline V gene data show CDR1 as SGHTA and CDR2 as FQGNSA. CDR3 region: CASSLVGTGAGNTIYF. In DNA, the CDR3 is TGTGCCAGCAGCTTAGTGGGGACAGGGGCTGGAAACACCATATATTTT. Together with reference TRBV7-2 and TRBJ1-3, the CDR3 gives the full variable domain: GAGVSQSPSNKVTEKGKDVELRCDPISGHTALYWYRQSLGQGLEFLIYFQGNSAPDKSGLPSDRFSAERTGGSVSTLTIQRTQQEDSAVYLCASSLVGTGAGNTIYFGEGSWLTVV.

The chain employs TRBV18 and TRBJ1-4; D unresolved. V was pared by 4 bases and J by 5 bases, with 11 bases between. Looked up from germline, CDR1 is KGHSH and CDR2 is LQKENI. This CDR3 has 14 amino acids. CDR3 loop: CASSLNSRNEKLFF. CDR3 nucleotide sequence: TGTGCCAGCTCACTTAACAGCCGGAATGAAAAACTGTTTTTT.

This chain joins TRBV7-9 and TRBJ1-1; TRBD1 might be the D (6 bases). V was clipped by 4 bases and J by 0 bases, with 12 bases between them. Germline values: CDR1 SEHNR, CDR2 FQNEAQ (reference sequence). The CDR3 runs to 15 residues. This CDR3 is CASSSQGNMNTEAFF. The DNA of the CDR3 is TGTGCCAGCAGCTCACAGGGCAACATGAACACTGAAGCTTTCTTT.

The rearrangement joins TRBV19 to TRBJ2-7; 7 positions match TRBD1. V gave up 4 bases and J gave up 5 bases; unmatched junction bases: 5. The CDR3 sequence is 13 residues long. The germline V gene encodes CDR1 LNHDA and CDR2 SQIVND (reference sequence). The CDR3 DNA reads TGTGCCAGTAGTACACAGGGGTCCAACGAGCAGTACTTC. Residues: CASSTQGSNEQYF.

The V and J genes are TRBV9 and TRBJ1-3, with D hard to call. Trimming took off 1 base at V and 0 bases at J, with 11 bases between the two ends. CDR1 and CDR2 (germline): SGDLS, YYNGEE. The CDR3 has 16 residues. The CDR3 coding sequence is TGTGCCAGCAGCGTAAAGGGATTGAACTCTGGAAACACCATATATTTT. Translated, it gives CASSVKGLNSGNTIYF.